This TCR beta chain was sequenced in a study of spatial heterogeneity in lung cancer (dated by TCRdb to about 2019). Context from the whole study: Beta-chain transcripts were consistently detected in greater numbers than alpha-chain transcripts, which likely reflects a higher abundance of beta-chain transcripts. Both alpha and beta chains were TCR-sequenced in 200 to 250 tumor regions, approximately 68 matched nontumor lung samples and around 54 PBMC samples obtained at surgery. In non-small cell lung cancer, the study made a quantitative comparison of TCR alpha and beta repertoires among multiple tumor regions, matched nontumor lung and blood. Nonsynonymous mutation counts, determined by whole-exome sequencing of tumor tissue, were related to TCR repertoire features. In the raw uncorrected reads, each unique combination of TCR and UMI appeared more than ten times on average. General findings and caveats noted by the study authors: Confirming at a functional level the hypothesis that regional TCRs recognize regional mutations was considered to require additional single-cell paired TCR alpha and beta sequencing. Ubiquitous expanded tumor TCRs showed up in blood more often at tumor resection than at routine follow-up.

Per the publication, the time point label means: sample taken at primary tumor resection. For TCR sequencing, whole RNA was extracted from tumor and nontumor lung tissue, or from cryopreserved PBMC samples, and no cell sorting was done. Donors were some 67 patients with early-stage, untreated non-small cell lung cancer from the lung TRACERx cohort. Only patients for whom sufficient RNA was available from at least two tumor regions were selected for TCR sequencing. The library came from 5' RACE. Sequenced using a NextSeq 500. To allow correction of PCR and sequencing errors, the TCR library protocol tagged every TCR cDNA molecule with a unique molecular identifier. For the original study's pipeline: TCR identification, UMI-based error correction and CDR3 extraction were performed with Decombinator tools. Expanded TCRs were defined as those above a frequency of 2 per 1,000, corresponding to the top 1% of the tumor frequency distribution. Rényi diversity was computed with the R vegan package after subsampling each repertoire 100 times to 5,000 TCRs. To build CDR3 similarity networks, amino acid triplet string-kernel similarity was used, and CDR3s were connected when their pairwise similarity was above 0.82. TCRdb reprocessing: public reads trimmed at Q25 with fastp, clones called with MiXCR, in-frame beta chains kept. Rows are unified per CDR3 protein, each entry keeping the most common DNA and genes. TCRdb's processing, not the study's, gives the V and J calls here. This sample lists 60,000 to 90,000 distinct CDR3 sequences; roughly 15% were detected once. Of the sample, over 5.5% falls within the top ten clones.

As for this clonotype: Its antigen is not yet known. No much larger clone exists at a distance of one base, and base qualities are not known.

The cysteine opens and the phenylalanine closes a CDR3 of 14 amino acids. Only the CDR3 DNA stays, 42 bases, in frame from base 1. Trimming at the junction amounts to 6 bases on V and 6 bases on J, and the germline ends lie 18 bases apart. The CDR1 and CDR2 encoded by the germline V gene (reference sequence) are DFQATT and SNEGSKA. This clonotype was sampled from a male donor with early-stage non-small cell lung cancer. This chain joins TRBV20-1 to TRBJ1-5, and perhaps TRBD1 as D gene, on 5 matching bases. The starting material was PBMCs, obtained at surgery. The nucleotide sequence is TGCAGTGCCCCCCAGGGCCGGGGGAGTCAGCCCCAGCATTTT. The translation is CSAPQGRGSQPQHF.